These T cell receptor beta chains were read from a single sample in a study of cytomegalovirus exposure and HLA in healthy donors. Sequencing used immunoSEQ multiplex PCR; TCRdb keeps in-frame clones, though not all of them. Here the sample spans roughly 140,000 clones, about 76% being singletons. Material for sequencing was PBMCs. The receptors come from a human donor in good health. The CDR3 runs from the conserved cysteine through the conserved F or W. The D gene is left open where the match is weak. The size of a clone is reported for some rows only, either as once, few or many, or as a class for expanded clones.

size,D,J,V,DNA,CDR3
NA,NA,TRBJ1-1,TRBV18,TGTGCCAGCCACTCACCCGTAACGGGGGCTGAAGCTTTCTTT,CASHSPVTGAEAFF
NA,TRBD1,TRBJ1-5,TRBV7-2,TGTGCCAGCGCGGAACAGGGGGATCAGCCCCAGCATTTT,CASAEQGDQPQHF
NA,TRBD1,TRBJ2-7,TRBV4-3,TGCGCCAGCAGCCATGGACAGGGTCCTTACGAGCAGTACTTC,CASSHGQGPYEQYF
NA,NA,TRBJ1-5,TRBV6-5,TGTGCCAGCAGTGGCGGGTCCCGGCATCAGCCCCAGCATTTT,CASSGGSRHQPQHF
NA,NA,TRBJ1-1,TRBV19,TGTGCCAGTAGTATCTCTTTCCCCGCCGGAGCTTTCTTT,CASSISFPAGAFF
NA,NA,TRBJ1-4,TRBV7-2,TGTGCCAGCAGCTTAAACAGGGACGTAGAAAAACTGTTTTTT,CASSLNRDVEKLFF
NA,TRBD2,TRBJ2-3,TRBV5-4,TGTGCCAGCAGCTTGGAGCGGGGGGGAACCACAGATACGCAGTATTTT,CASSLERGGTTDTQYF
NA,TRBD1,TRBJ1-4,TRBV10-3,TGTGCCATCTCCGCAGGGGGAATTAAGGAAAAACTGTTTTTT,CAISAGGIKEKLFF
NA,NA,TRBJ2-3,TRBV7-9,TGTGCCAGCAGCTTAATACAGGGCCTAAGCACAGATACGCAGTATTTT,CASSLIQGLSTDTQYF
NA,NA,TRBJ2-7,TRBV28,TGTGCCAGCACCTCAGATCCCACCATCTACGAGCAGTACTTC,CASTSDPTIYEQYF
NA,TRBD2,TRBJ2-7,TRBV18,TGTGCCAGCTCACCACTGGCGGCCCGGGGGACTAGCGGGGATCCACTCTACGAGCAGTACTTC,CASSPLAARGTSGDPLYEQYF
NA,TRBD1,TRBJ1-5,TRBV10-3,TGTGCCATCAGTGGTAACAGGGGGCTGGGTCAGCCCCAGCATTTT,CAISGNRGLGQPQHF
NA,TRBD1,TRBJ2-6,TRBV7-9,TGTGCCAGCAGCTTAGCCCTCGGGACAGGGCGGGCCAACGTCCTGACTTTC,CASSLALGTGRANVLTF
NA,TRBD2,TRBJ2-2,TRBV2,TGTGCCAGCAGGAAGGGGACTAGCTGGGGAAACACCGGGGAGCTGTTTTTT,CASRKGTSWGNTGELFF
NA,NA,TRBJ1-1,TRBV6-5,TGTGCCAGCAGTTACTCGGGGGGAACCACTGAAGCTTTCTTT,CASSYSGGTTEAFF
NA,NA,TRBJ1-3,TRBV28,TGTGCCAGCAGTGGCCAACGGTGGGCAGGAAACACCATATATTTT,CASSGQRWAGNTIYF
once,NA,TRBJ2-7,TRBV6-1,TGTGCCAGCAGTGAGATGTTGGAACCCAGCGGATCGCAGTACTTC,CASSEMLEPSGSQYF
once,TRBD1,TRBJ1-2,TRBV4-2,TGTGCCAGCAGCCAGGACAGGGGGCTTCGGTATGGCTACCCCTTC,CASSQDRGLRYGYPF
NA,NA,TRBJ1-5,TRBV28,TGTGCCAGCAGTAACAGGGTTATAGAGCCCCAGCATTTT,CASSNRVIEPQHF
few,TRBD1,TRBJ1-2,TRBV6-5,TGTGCCAGCGGGACAGCAAATAACTATGGCTACACCTTC,CASGTANNYGYTF
NA,NA,TRBJ1-1,TRBV15,TGTGCCACCAGCAGAGATCAGGCGCCGAACACTGAAGCTTTCTTT,CATSRDQAPNTEAFF
NA,TRBD2,TRBJ2-2,TRBV5-1,TGCGCCAGCAGCGTAAGACTAGCGGGAGTGGGCTCGAACACCGGGGAGCTGTTTTTT,CASSVRLAGVGSNTGELFF
NA,NA,TRBJ1-4,TRBV20-1,TGCAGTGTACTGACTAATGAAAAACTGTTTTTT,CSVLTNEKLFF
NA,TRBD2,TRBJ2-3,TRBV13,TGTGCCAGCAGCTTTCCGGGGGGAGGGACAGATACGCAGTATTTT,CASSFPGGGTDTQYF
NA,TRBD1,TRBJ2-7,TRBV7-8,TGTGCCAGCAGCTTACAACGGACAGGTCGTTTCTCCTACGAGCAGTACTTC,CASSLQRTGRFSYEQYF
NA,NA,TRBJ1-3,TRBV5-1,TGCGCCAGCAGCATTGACAGGCCCTCTGGAAACACCATATATTTT,CASSIDRPSGNTIYF
NA,TRBD2,TRBJ2-7,TRBV6-6,TGTGCCAGCAGTTACAATGTAGCGGGGTACTCCTACGAGCAGTACTTC,CASSYNVAGYSYEQYF
once,NA,TRBJ2-5,TRBV6-5,TGTGCCAGCAGTTACTCTTCAGGGAGGGAGACCCAGTACTTC,CASSYSSGRETQYF
NA,NA,TRBJ1-1,TRBV28,TGTGCCAGCAGTCCGGCCAGGGTGGGGTTGGCTTTCTTT,CASSPARVGLAFF
NA,NA,TRBJ2-7,TRBV29-1,TGCAGCGTTGCCGGGATGACAGGAGGCTACGAGCAGTACTTC,CSVAGMTGGYEQYF
NA,TRBD1,TRBJ1-2,TRBV6-5,TGTGCCAGCAGTTACCCAGGGGGTGATGGCTACACCTTC,CASSYPGGDGYTF
NA,NA,TRBJ1-2,TRBV20-1,TGCAGTGCTATTTTGGAGGGTGGCTACACCTTC,CSAILEGGYTF
NA,TRBD1,TRBJ1-1,TRBV11-2,TGTGCCAGCAGCTCTTCCGCGGGACAGGCGAACACTGAAGCTTTCTTT,CASSSSAGQANTEAFF
NA,NA,TRBJ1-3,TRBV28,TGTGCCAGCAGTTTCTCCCCTCGGGGGGCGTGGGGAAACACCATATATTTT,CASSFSPRGAWGNTIYF
once,TRBD2,TRBJ2-7,TRBV7-2,TGTGCCAGCAGCTTGGAACTAGCGGGAGCCTACGAGCAGTACTTC,CASSLELAGAYEQYF
NA,NA,TRBJ2-5,TRBV21-1,TGTGCCAGCAGCTCCCCTCGGGGGACAGGGGGTCGGGAGACCCAGTACTTC,CASSSPRGTGGRETQYF
few,NA,TRBJ2-7,TRBV7-2,TGTGCCAGCAGCTCTAGCTCCTACGAGCAGTACTTC,CASSSSSYEQYF
NA,NA,TRBJ1-2,TRBV30,TGTGCCTGGAGGGCGGGGGTTGATCCTCCTAACTATGGCTACACCTTC,CAWRAGVDPPNYGYTF